In its sample, the clone carrying this T cell receptor (beta chain) was seen a few times. Authors of the study amplified TCR beta CDR3 regions from RNA transcripts. The study used the HTBI primer set for a first-round RT-PCR of the TCR CDR3. TCRdb re-called the multiplex PCR reads through MiXCR, storing one row per CDR3 protein. Counted here are 300,000 to 450,000 distinct CDR3 sequences, around 25% occurring once; the ten biggest clones make up 73%. This entry is derived from a study of T cells in Graves' hyperthyroidism and ophthalmopathy. Across the whole study: It was at initial diagnosis, before any treatment, that peripheral blood was collected.

Hyperthyroidism of Graves' type that showed no ophthalmopathy progression within 18 months was stable. The V gene lost 0 bases and the J gene lost 0 bases, with 15 bases spanning the gap. The CDR3 runs to 18 residues. The germline V gene has CDR1 SGHDN and CDR2 FVKESK. The sequenced sample was blood. The chain is built from TRBV14 and TRBJ2-1, with D unresolved. This clonotype was sampled from a man aged 50-59 years with Graves' hyperthyroidism. The CDR3 loop reads CASSQESGAPSSYNEQFF. Here the CDR3 DNA reads TGTGCCAGCAGCCAAGAATCCGGCGCCCCGAGCTCCTACAATGAGCAGTTCTTC. Variable domain in full (rest from reference TRBV14 and TRBJ2-1): EAGVTQFPSHSVIEKGQTVTLRCDPISGHDNLYWYRRVMGKEIKFLLHFVKESKQDESGMPNNRFLAERTGGTYSTLKVQPAELEDSGVYFCASSQESGAPSSYNEQFFGPGTRLTVL.